A single sample gave rise to the 5 T cell receptor beta chains below, sequenced in a study of brain metastases from non-small cell lung cancer. TCRdb keeps only in-frame clones here, not all; method: immunoSEQ multiplex PCR. The sample shows 1,500 to 2,000 clones, roughly 90% of them seen only once. Sequencing was done on a sample of tissue from a brain metastasis. The receptors were gathered from a donor aged 40 or over with non-small cell lung cancer.

This chain uses TRBV7-3 with TRBJ1-2; TRBD1 aligns across 8 bases. The CDR3 runs 14 residues. Germline V gene sequence: CDR1 SGHTA, CDR2 FQGTGA. J was trimmed by 7 bases and V by 5 bases; bases with no gene match: 9. Here the CDR3 DNA reads TGTGCCAGCAGCCCTGGACAGGGCTACGGTGGCTACACCTTC. Its translation is CASSPGQGYGGYTF.

The chain uses TRBV4-3 and TRBJ1-1, with D tentatively TRBD1 (5 bases). Germline values: CDR1 LGHNA, CDR2 YSLEER. This CDR3 is built from 15 residues. V was cut by 0 bases and J by 2 bases, with 10 bases left in between. The CDR3 DNA reads as TGCGCCAGCAGCCAAGAATGGGGGTTTAACACTGAAGCTTTCTTT. Translated: CASSQEWGFNTEAFF.

The CDR3 DNA is TGCAGCGTCCCGGGCGACGATGGCTACACCTTC. It specifies CSVPGDDGYTF. V is TRBV29-1 and J is TRBJ1-2, with D hard to call. Germline V gene lookup returns CDR1 SQVTM and CDR2 ANQGSEA. CDR3 length equals 11 residues. V lost 6 bases and J lost 6, with 11 bases in between.

The V gene is TRBV6-5, the J gene TRBJ1-2; D call uncertain. The CDR3 covers 13 residues. Trimming took 5 bases from V and 7 from J, leaving 14 bases between them. Germline CDR1 and CDR2: MNHEY and SVGAGI. The CDR3 spells CASSQSTEIGYTF. DNA for the CDR3: TGTGCCAGCAGTCAGTCTACAGAAATTGGCTACACCTTC.

This clone was counted only a few times. CDR3 DNA: TGTGCCAGCAGCCAAGAAGGTGCGGGTCATACGTTCTTC. This encodes CASSQEGAGHTFF. V usage is TRBV4-2 and J usage is TRBJ2-1; D possibly corresponds to TRBD2 (5 bases). In germline, CDR1 is LGHNA, CDR2 YNFKEQ. V was shortened by 0 bases and J by 15 bases, with 15 bases between the two germline ends. The CDR3 is 13 amino acids.